The present TCR beta chain was sequenced within a study of early T cells in non-severe SARS-CoV-2 infection (dated by TCRdb to the early 2020s). With respect to the entire study: Bulk RNA from unsorted whole blood was used for TCR sequencing, so alpha and beta chains could not be paired.

The study at large found these results: VDJdb matching was skewed toward anti-spike CD8 responses, so virus-specific expansions were likely underestimated and private and CD4 specificities were missed.

In its sample, this clonotype was seen a few times. Its antigen is unknown. No per-base quality is available; no much larger clone lies one base away. The study was a case-control design nested within a healthcare worker cohort in London, UK, with weekly nasopharyngeal swab PCR tests and blood sampling. Healthcare workers were enrolled in the week of the UK lockdown, from 23 to 31 March 2020, and were followed every week for up to roughly 15 weeks. V loses 7 bases of germline sequence and J loses 6 bases, and the interval between the two ends is 19 bases. Its CDR3 holds 15 amino acids, cysteine through phenylalanine. Only the CDR3 DNA is retained, 45 bases long and in frame from the first base. Per the germline V gene, MNHEY is the CDR1 and SVGAGI is the CDR2. Library preparation used 5' RACE. The instrument was a NextSeq 500. Unique molecular identifiers were attached to individual cDNA molecules in the TCR library protocol so that sequencing error and PCR bias could be corrected. TCR alpha and beta chains were both sequenced, and the abundances of alpha and beta sequences in each sample were closely correlated with each other. As for the authors' bioinformatics: Decombinator V4 was used to perform V gene, J gene and CDR3 annotation of TCR sequences. Expanded TCRs were defined as changing significantly between any two time points under a Poisson model with p below 0.0001. Abundances of TCRs were expressed as counts per million after normalisation to the total number of TCRs sequenced in each sample. MAIT TCRs were defined by TRAV1-2 paired with TRAJ12, TRAJ20 or TRAJ33, and iNKT TCRs by TRAV10 paired with TRAJ18. A search of VDJdb, accessed on 1 November 2021, was run for TCRs annotated to CMV, EBV and SARS-CoV-2, with TCRs annotated for multiple antigens excluded. TCRdb's own reprocessing of the public reads used fastp at Q25 and MiXCR and kept productive beta chains. Rows with a matching CDR3 protein are joined into one entry that keeps the most common DNA and genes. What appears here as the V and J calls and clone size reflects TCRdb's work, not the paper's. This sample gives 97,000 or so distinct CDR3 sequences in total; around 14% of them show up just once. In total, the top ten clones hold roughly 6.2% of the sample.

This sequence uses TRBV6-5 and TRBJ2-1; the D gene is perhaps TRBD2, on 5 matching bases. Sequencing input: whole blood. This TCR derives from an adult who was a healthcare worker with PCR-confirmed SARS-CoV-2 infection or an uninfected control (not recorded which). In nucleotides, the sequence is TGTGCCAGCACCCGCACGAGGCTCCTAGCCAATGAGCAGTTCTTC. Translated, it gives CASTRTRLLANEQFF.